The 9 T cell receptor beta chains below come from one sample, sequenced in a study of blood T cells in healthy people across ages. For the second PCR, which ran for about 6 to 12 cycles, a sample-barcoded 5' primer and a J-beta primer mix were used. TCRdb independently ran MiXCR on the 5' RACE reads; one entry per CDR3 protein. Of 800,000 to 950,000 distinct CDR3 sequences listed, approximately 32% are singletons. These data were also filed under a second study, of T cells of mothers and their children.

The material sequenced was blood. These receptor sequences come from a woman in her forties in good health.

The genes are TRBV28 and TRBJ1-1; unclear D gene. Trimming removed 7 bases from V and 8 bases from J, with 14 bases in between. Germline loops: CDR1 MDHEN, CDR2 SYDVKM. The CDR3 contains 12 residues. CDR3 residues: CASKGQPAEAFF. CDR3 coding DNA: TGTGCCAGCAAGGGTCAACCAGCCGAAGCTTTCTTT.

The rearrangement joins TRBV10-3 to TRBJ1-1, with 9 positions matching TRBD1. This CDR3 has 15 residues. Trimming took 4 bases from V and 1 from J; bases not matched to a gene: 4. Germline V gives CDR1 ENHRY, CDR2 SYGVKD. The CDR3 bases are TGTGCCATCAGTGGTCAGGACAGGGGGAACACTGAAGCTTTCTTT. Protein: CAISGQDRGNTEAFF.

This clonotype has a handful of counts. The chain combines TRBV15 with TRBJ2-4, with 13 bases aligning to TRBD2. The V segment lost 2 bases and the J segment 6 bases; nucleotides outside the gene matches: 4. CDR1 and CDR2 from the germline V gene are LNHNV and YYDKDF (reference sequence). This CDR3 has 16 amino acids. This CDR3 reads CATSRILAGGRNIQYF. As DNA, the CDR3 is TGTGCCACCAGCAGAATACTAGCGGGAGGGCGAAACATTCAGTACTTC. Full variable domain (rest looked up from reference TRBV15 and TRBJ2-4): DAMVIQNPRYQVTQFGKPVTLSCSQTLNHNVMYWYQQKSSQAPKLLFHYYDKDFNNEADTPDNFQSRRPNTSFCFLDIRSPGLGDTAMYLCATSRILAGGRNIQYFGAGTRLSVL.

The rearrangement joins TRBV28 to TRBJ1-5; 7 nucleotides align to TRBD1. V was clipped by 6 bases and J by 2 bases; unmatched bases: 7. CDR1 MDHEN and CDR2 SYDVKM come from the germline V gene. This CDR3 comprises 15 residues. CDR3 DNA: TGTGCCAGCAGCCCTGACACAGGGGGCAATCAGCCCCAGCATTTT. It encodes CASSPDTGGNQPQHF.

CDR3 amino acids: CSAISVTYQPQHF. CDR3 nucleotide sequence: TGCAGTGCTATTTCAGTAACCTATCAGCCCCAGCATTTT. The chain has TRBV20-1 and TRBJ1-5; D not certain. Germline V gene data show CDR1 as DFQATT and CDR2 as SNEGSKA (reference sequence). The length of the CDR3 is 13 residues. With 4 bases removed from V and 5 bases from J, the gap between germline ends came to 12 bases.

V and J are TRBV7-9 and TRBJ1-1; a possible D gene is TRBD1 (5 bases). This CDR3 region has 15 residues. Germline V gives CDR1 SEHNR, CDR2 FQNEAQ (reference sequence). Trimming cost V 5 bases and J 3 bases, with 16 bases left between them. CDR3 in DNA: TGTGCCAGCAGCGCTGCCTTGGGGGGTGACACTGAAGCTTTCTTT. Translation gives CASSAALGGDTEAFF.

This clonotype has only a few counts. The V call is TRBV28, the J call TRBJ2-3; TRBD2 matches 11 bases. V trimming: 5 bases; J trimming: 2 bases; junction bases outside the gene matches: 12. CDR3 length: 18 amino acids. Per germline, CDR1 MDHEN and CDR2 SYDVKM. This CDR3 is CASSPSPLAGVSTDTQYF. The CDR3 DNA reads as TGTGCCAGCAGTCCATCCCCACTAGCGGGGGTTTCCACAGATACGCAGTATTTT.

This chain connects TRBV4-1 to TRBJ1-5; 8 bases are shared with TRBD1. V trimming: 1 base; J trimming: 3 bases; junction bases outside the gene matches: 17. The CDR3 has 20 residues. Germline V gene data show CDR1 as MGHRA and CDR2 as YSYEKL. CDR3 sequence: CASSQVTGDRYSGTNQPQHF. The DNA of the CDR3 is TGCGCCAGCAGCCAAGTGACAGGGGACCGCTATTCGGGCACCAATCAGCCCCAGCATTTT.

This clonotype was recorded many times. V is TRBV28 and J is TRBJ1-2; 8 bases align to TRBD1. The CDR3 consists of 14 residues. CDR1 is MDHEN and CDR2 is SYDVKM in the germline V gene. Trimming removed 4 bases from V and 8 bases from J; junction bases left unmatched: 9. This CDR3 reads CASSSPDRVMGYTF. As DNA, the CDR3 is TGTGCCAGCAGTTCCCCGGACAGGGTTATGGGCTACACCTTC.